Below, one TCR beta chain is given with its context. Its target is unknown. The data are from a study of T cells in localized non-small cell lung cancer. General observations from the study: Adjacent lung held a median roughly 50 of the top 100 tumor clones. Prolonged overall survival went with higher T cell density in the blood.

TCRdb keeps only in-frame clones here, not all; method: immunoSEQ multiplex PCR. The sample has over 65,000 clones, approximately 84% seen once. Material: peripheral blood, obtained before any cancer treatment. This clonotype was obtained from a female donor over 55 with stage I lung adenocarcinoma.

CDR3 loop: CASSREAGSSYNEQFF. In DNA form, the CDR3 reads TGTGCCAGCAGCAGAGAGGCGGGGAGCTCCTACAATGAGCAGTTCTTC. The chain is built from TRBV11-3 and TRBJ2-1; TRBD2 is a possible D gene (6 bases). The CDR3 covers 16 residues. Trimming cost V 5 bases and J 0 bases, with 14 bases left between them. In germline, CDR1 is SGHNT, CDR2 YENEEA. The variable domain in full, completed from reference TRBV11-3 and TRBJ2-1, reads EAGVVQSPRYKIIEKKQPVAFWCNPISGHNTLYWYLQNLGQGPELLIRYENEEAVDDSQLPKDRFSAERLKGVDSTLKIQPAELGDSAVYLCASSREAGSSYNEQFFGPGTRLTVL.